Following are 22 T cell receptor beta chains from one sample sequenced in a study of OX40 agonist ivuxolimab in advanced cancers. Data came from immunoSEQ multiplex PCR; TCRdb stores just in-frame clones and leaves some out. The table has 100,000 to 150,000 clones, roughly 90% seen once. The specimen comprised CD4+ or CD8+ T cells sorted from blood, sampled in a trial of the OX40 agonist ivuxolimab. These receptors were taken from an adult with an advanced solid tumor such as melanoma, head and neck, liver or kidney cancer.

The V call is TRBV7-2, the J call TRBJ1-3; D is possibly TRBD1 (5 bases). The germline gives CDR1 SGHTA, CDR2 FQGNSA. Deletions cut 3 bases from V and 2 bases from J, with 11 bases between. The length of the CDR3 is 15 residues. CDR3 DNA sequence: TGTGCCAGCAGCTTCGGGGGATCCCCTGGAAACACCATATATTTT. It is translated as CASSFGGSPGNTIYF.

This chain joins TRBV28 and TRBJ2-7, with D perhaps matching TRBD2 (7 bases). The V end lost 6 bases, the J end lost 0 bases, and 15 bases lay between the germline ends. The germline V gene has CDR1 MDHEN and CDR2 SYDVKM. CDR3 length equals 15 residues. CDR3 sequence reads: CASSPPGGLSYEQYF. The CDR3 DNA is TGTGCCAGCAGCCCACCGGGGGGCCTCTCCTACGAGCAGTACTTC.

This rearrangement joins TRBV11-2 to TRBJ2-2; 7 nucleotides agree with TRBD1. The CDR3 extends over 16 amino acids. Germline values: CDR1 SGHAT, CDR2 FQNNGV. The junction had 11 bases not matched to a gene; V was cut back by 4 bases and J by 6 bases. In nucleotides, the CDR3 is TGTGCCAGCAGCTCTAGGCCCGACAGGGACCCCGGGGAGCTGTTTTTT. Its protein is CASSSRPDRDPGELFF.

The chain couples TRBV18 to TRBJ1-4; no firm D call. Trimming stripped 0 bases from V and 5 bases from J, with 7 bases between. CDR3 size: 14 residues. Germline lookup yields CDR1 KGHSH and CDR2 LQKENI. The CDR3 DNA reads TGTGCCAGCTCACCACCAAATAAAAATGAAAAACTGTTTTTT. Protein sequence: CASSPPNKNEKLFF. Together with reference TRBV18 and TRBJ1-4, the CDR3 gives the full variable domain: NAGVMQNPRHLVRRRGQEARLRCSPMKGHSHVYWYRQLPEEGLKFMVYLQKENIIDESGMPKERFSAEFPKEGPSILRIQQVVRGDSAAYFCASSPPNKNEKLFFGSGTQLSVL.

This clone was seen just once. The sample contains more than one DNA sequence encoding this CDR3. V is TRBV18 and J is TRBJ1-1; TRBD1 agrees at 7 bases. This CDR3 is 13 amino acids long. The V gene's germline CDR1 is KGHSH and CDR2 LQKENI. J lost 2 bases, V lost 6 bases, and 3 bases had no gene match. The CDR3 spells CASSQGVNTEAFF. In DNA form, the CDR3 reads TGTGCCAGCTCCCAGGGGGTAAACACTGAAGCTTTCTTT.

This sequence joins TRBV6-6 and TRBJ1-6, with 10 nucleotides matching TRBD1. Per the germline V gene, CDR1 is MNHNY and CDR2 is SVGAGI (reference sequence). Trimming at V came to 3 bases and at J to 10 bases, leaving 9 bases not matched to a gene. The CDR3 runs 16 residues. This chain's CDR3 is CASSYTGQGVGSPLHF. The CDR3, as DNA: TGTGCCAGCAGTTATACCGGACAGGGGGTAGGGTCACCCCTCCACTTT.

This clone is a singleton in its sample. The J gene is TRBJ2-4, the V gene TRBV4-1; TRBD2 matches at 9 bases. The V and J ends lost 1 base and 3 bases, in that order; junction bases with no gene match: 10. CDR1 is MGHRA, CDR2 YSYEKL, per germline. The CDR3 has 18 residues. The CDR3 spells CASSQVLQRGAGKNIQYF. The CDR3 bases are TGCGCCAGCAGCCAAGTTCTTCAGCGGGGGGCGGGCAAAAACATTCAGTACTTC.

V and J are TRBV5-1 and TRBJ1-1; TRBD1 might be the D (6 bases). The germline V gene has CDR1 SGHRS and CDR2 YFSETQ. The CDR3 has 13 amino acids. V was trimmed by 1 base and J by 4 bases, leaving 8 bases between them. The CDR3 sequence: CASSLLGATEAFF. CDR3 sequence (DNA): TGCGCCAGCAGCTTGTTGGGGGCCACTGAAGCTTTCTTT.

The chain has TRBV14 and TRBJ1-6, with a tentative D call TRBD1 (6 bases). The CDR3 runs to 16 residues. Germline lookup yields CDR1 SGHDN and CDR2 FVKESK. Deletions cut 1 base from V and 7 bases from J, with 14 bases between. The CDR3 loop reads CASSQVSGQFNSPLHF. In DNA, the CDR3 is TGTGCCAGCAGCCAAGTAAGCGGACAGTTCAATTCACCCCTCCACTTT.

J is TRBJ2-2 and V is TRBV4-3; no definite D call. The germline gives CDR1 LGHNA, CDR2 YSLEER. V lost 0 bases, J lost 0 bases, and 8 bases lay in between. The CDR3 consists of 16 residues. Written as DNA, the CDR3 is TGCGCCAGCAGCCAAGAGTCGCGGACGAACACCGGGGAGCTGTTTTTT. It encodes CASSQESRTNTGELFF.

J is TRBJ1-6 and V is TRBV27, with D perhaps matching TRBD1 (5 bases). The CDR3 spans 15 residues. With 5 bases removed from V and 9 bases from J, the gap between germline ends came to 17 bases. The V gene's germline CDR1 is MNHEY and CDR2 SMNVEV (reference sequence). The CDR3 loop reads CASSLQGMGLSPLHF. In DNA form, the CDR3 reads TGTGCCAGCAGTCTCCAGGGAATGGGCCTTTCACCCCTCCACTTT.

The chain employs TRBV9 and TRBJ1-2; D may be TRBD1 (6 bases). CDR3 length equals 13 residues. From germline, CDR1 is SGDLS and CDR2 YYNGEE. Trimming shortened V by 8 bases and J by 4 bases, and 15 bases separated the two germline ends. The CDR3, as DNA: TGTGCCAGTAGCCAACAGGGAAGCTATGGCTACACCTTC. Amino acid sequence: CASSQQGSYGYTF.

The rearrangement links TRBV7-9 to TRBJ2-7; possible D gene TRBD2, 5 bases. Between the trimmed V and J ends, which lost 5 bases and 3 bases, there was a span of 17 bases. CDR1 SEHNR and CDR2 FQNEAQ come from the germline V gene (reference sequence). This CDR3 is built from 15 residues. The CDR3, as DNA: TGTGCCAGCAGCCCCCTAGGGATGGAGGACTACGAGCAGTACTTC. Its protein is CASSPLGMEDYEQYF.

The chain uses TRBV5-4 and TRBJ2-1, with D perhaps TRBD1 (5 bases). This CDR3 is 13 amino acids long. V was cut by 0 bases and J by 5 bases, with 6 bases left in between. Germline V lookup: CDR1 SGHNT, CDR2 YYREEE (reference sequence). The CDR3 nucleotides are TGTGCCAGCAGCTTGGACAGGAACAATGAGCAGTTCTTC. Its translation: CASSLDRNNEQFF.

The V and J genes are TRBV6-5 and TRBJ2-1, with 11 bases matching TRBD2. CDR3 size: 16 residues. CDR1 MNHEY and CDR2 SVGAGI come from the germline V gene. The trim removed 2 bases at V and 3 bases at J, leaving 3 bases unmatched. The CDR3 here is CASSYGLAGGYNEQFF. The CDR3 DNA is TGTGCCAGCAGTTACGGGCTAGCGGGAGGCTACAATGAGCAGTTCTTC.

This chain uses TRBV27 with TRBJ1-2; D is uncertain. Germline V CDR1 and CDR2: MNHEY, SMNVEV (reference sequence). This CDR3 comprises 13 residues. V was trimmed by 3 bases and J by 7 bases, leaving 12 bases between them. The CDR3 DNA reads as TGTGCCAGCAGTTTGACGATCCCCGGTGGCTACACCTTC. This codes for CASSLTIPGGYTF.

The chain has TRBV5-1 and TRBJ2-2; weak D call: TRBD1 (8 bases). The CDR3 totals 16 residues. Per germline, CDR1 SGHRS and CDR2 YFSETQ. Deletions cut 0 bases from V and 8 bases from J, with 17 bases between. The CDR3 sequence: CASSLAGRTGPGELFF. The DNA of the CDR3 is TGCGCCAGCAGCTTGGCCGGGAGGACAGGGCCTGGGGAGCTGTTTTTT.

This chain uses TRBV19 with TRBJ2-7, with 7 nucleotides matching TRBD1. Germline CDR1 is LNHDA and CDR2 is SQIVND (reference sequence). V lost 3 bases to trimming and J lost 7 bases; unmatched junction nucleotides: 3. CDR3 length: 12 residues. The CDR3 DNA reads as TGTGCCAGTAGTATGGTCAGGGGGGAGCAGTACTTC. Translating gives CASSMVRGEQYF.

The chain is built from TRBV5-1 and TRBJ1-1; 7 bases line up with TRBD1. V trimming: 2 bases; J trimming: 5 bases; junction bases outside the gene matches: 9. CDR1 is SGHRS, CDR2 YFSETQ, per germline. The CDR3 spans 15 residues. The DNA of the CDR3 is TGCGCCAGCAGCTTCCATCTAGGGGGCTCAACTGAAGCTTTCTTT. It encodes CASSFHLGGSTEAFF.

The chain combines TRBV28 with TRBJ2-5; possible D gene TRBD1, 6 bases. The tail of the sequence fits TRBJ2-7 better, so the J call may be wrong. This CDR3 has 14 amino acids. Germline V gene data show CDR1 as MDHEN and CDR2 as SYDVKM. The CDR3 sequence: CATKGTPTSYEQYF. The CDR3 DNA follows: TGTGCCACCAAGGGGACACCCACTTCCTACGAGCAGTACTTC.

The chain is built from TRBV19 and TRBJ1-5; TRBD1 matches 11 bases. V dropped 5 bases and J dropped 0; count of bases not matched to a gene: 9. The CDR3 covers 18 residues. CDR1 is LNHDA, CDR2 SQIVND, per germline (reference sequence). The CDR3 DNA sequence: TGTGCCAGTAGTCTCTGGACAGGGGGCCATTATAGCAATCAGCCCCAGCATTTT. Protein product: CASSLWTGGHYSNQPQHF.

The J gene is TRBJ2-2, the V gene TRBV9, with TRBD2 matching 16 bases. Germline V gene sequence: CDR1 SGDLS, CDR2 YYNGEE. V trimming: 1 base; J trimming: 1 base; junction bases outside the gene matches: 4. The CDR3 length is 19 residues. CDR3 in DNA: TGTGCCAGCAGCGTATTTGGGACTAGCGGGAGGGAGAACACCGGGGAGCTGTTTTTT. Residues: CASSVFGTSGRENTGELFF.